A single sample gave rise to the 15 T cell receptor beta chains below, sequenced in a study of shared clonotypes between healthy human individuals. TCRdb's copy holds only in-frame clones and misses some; the assay was immunoSEQ multiplex PCR. This table holds around 510,000 clones, 95% to 97% found once. Material: naive CD4+ T cells sorted from blood. Subset defined: CD45RA+ positively selected. These receptors were obtained from a woman in her 30s in good health.

The V gene is TRBV9, the J gene TRBJ2-4; D not resolved. The germline V and J ends were trimmed by 0 bases and 0 bases, with 7 bases remaining between them. The CDR3 consists of 15 residues. The germline V gene encodes CDR1 SGDLS and CDR2 YYNGEE. DNA of the CDR3: TGTGCCAGCAGCGTAGATGTCCTAGCCAAAAACATTCAGTACTTC. Its translation: CASSVDVLAKNIQYF. The full variable domain, completed using reference TRBV9 and TRBJ2-4, is DSGVTQTPKHLITATGQRVTLRCSPRSGDLSVYWYQQSLDQGLQFLIQYYNGEERAKGNILERFSAQQFPDLHSELNLSSLELGDSALYFCASSVDVLAKNIQYFGAGTRLSVL.

The chain joins TRBV27 to TRBJ2-3; D is uncertain. In germline, CDR1 is MNHEY, CDR2 SMNVEV (reference sequence). V shed 1 base and J shed 6 bases, with 11 bases lying between them. The CDR3 has 14 residues. CDR3 in amino acids: CASSLFPIPDTQYF. The CDR3 DNA reads TGTGCCAGCAGTTTATTCCCTATTCCGGATACGCAGTATTTT.

The chain employs TRBV28 and TRBJ2-5; perhaps TRBD1 as D (6 bases). Per the germline V gene, CDR1 is MDHEN and CDR2 is SYDVKM. The V end lost 5 bases, the J end lost 5 bases, and 21 bases lay between the germline ends. This CDR3 region has 16 residues. The DNA for the CDR3 is TGTGCCAGCAGTACGCCGGACAGCTTAGTAGGGGAGACCCAGTACTTC. As protein: CASSTPDSLVGETQYF.

This rearrangement joins TRBV28 to TRBJ2-5; D may be TRBD2 (6 bases). The ends were cut back, 3 bases at V and 5 bases at J, with 16 bases in the middle. The CDR3 is made up of 15 amino acids. Germline V gives CDR1 MDHEN, CDR2 SYDVKM. Written as DNA, the CDR3 is TGTGCCAGCAGTTTGGGAGGAACCCCCCCGGAGACCCAGTACTTC. The encoded protein is CASSLGGTPPETQYF.

The chain recombines TRBV5-1 with TRBJ2-1; 7 nucleotides match TRBD2. The germline V gene has CDR1 SGHRS and CDR2 YFSETQ. V dropped 5 bases and J dropped 1; count of bases not matched to a gene: 9. CDR3 size: 16 residues. CDR3 DNA: TGCGCCAGCAGTCGGGGCGGGAGTAGGTCCTACAATGAGCAGTTCTTC. This codes for CASSRGGSRSYNEQFF. Drawing the rest from reference TRBV5-1 and TRBJ2-1, the complete variable domain is KAGVTQTPRYLIKTRGQQVTLSCSPISGHRSVSWYQQTPGQGLQFLFEYFSETQRNKGNFPGRFSGRQFSNSRSEMNVSTLELGDSALYLCASSRGGSRSYNEQFFGPGTRLTVL.

This sequence joins TRBV6-5 and TRBJ2-1, with TRBD2 matching 9 bases. This CDR3 is 15 amino acids long. V gave up 0 bases and J gave up 7 bases; unmatched junction bases: 4. Germline CDR1 reads MNHEY; CDR2 reads SVGAGI. For the CDR3, the DNA is TGTGCCAGCAGTTACTCGGCGGGAGGGGCAAATGAGCAGTTCTTC. Its protein product is CASSYSAGGANEQFF.

The chain is built from TRBV28 and TRBJ2-2, with 7 bases matching TRBD2. Looked up from germline, CDR1 is MDHEN and CDR2 is SYDVKM. The CDR3 is 14 amino acids. V dropped 3 bases and J dropped 3; count of bases not matched to a gene: 1. CDR3 nucleotides: TGTGCCAGCAGTTTGGCGGGAGACACCGGGGAGCTGTTTTTT. Its protein is CASSLAGDTGELFF.

The rearrangement joins TRBV10-3 to TRBJ2-7; TRBD2 matches 8 bases. The CDR3 covers 11 residues. V trimming: 10 bases; J trimming: 6 bases; junction bases outside the gene matches: 5. CDR1 and CDR2 (germline): ENHRY, SYGVKD. The DNA for the CDR3 is TGTGCCACGGGGGGGACTGGCGAGCAGTACTTC. It is translated as CATGGTGEQYF.

The chain carries TRBV7-9 and TRBJ1-6, with unresolved D. The CDR3 covers 11 residues. CDR1 and CDR2 (germline): SEHNR, FQNEAQ (reference sequence). Trimming removed 5 bases at V and 6 bases at J, with 2 bases between. CDR3 in amino acids: CASSPNSPLHF. CDR3 nucleotide sequence: TGTGCCAGCAGCCCTAATTCACCCCTCCACTTT.

V is TRBV5-8 and J is TRBJ1-1, with unresolved D. Germline values: CDR1 SGHTS, CDR2 YDEGEE. The CDR3 covers 13 residues. Between the trimmed V and J ends, which lost 4 bases and 0 bases, there was a span of 7 bases. As DNA, the CDR3 is TGTGCCAGCAGCCGGTCCATGAACACTGAAGCTTTCTTT. This sequence encodes CASSRSMNTEAFF.

The chain is built from TRBV28 and TRBJ2-7; no firm D call. Germline loops: CDR1 MDHEN, CDR2 SYDVKM. V shed 5 bases and J shed 2 bases, with 22 bases lying between them. The CDR3 spans 17 residues. The CDR3 DNA sequence: TGTGCCAGCAGTCCCAACGTCCGCTGGTTAACCGCCTACGAGCAGTACTTC. It translates to CASSPNVRWLTAYEQYF.

The genes are TRBV11-2 and TRBJ2-7; TRBD1 aligns across 8 bases. The germline gives CDR1 SGHAT, CDR2 FQNNGV. The CDR3 is 16 amino acids. With V trimmed by 4 bases and J by 2 bases, 10 bases remained unmatched. CDR3 in DNA: TGTGCCAGCAGCTCCCGCCGGACAGGGAGTCCCTACGAGCAGTACTTC. Encoded protein: CASSSRRTGSPYEQYF.

The chain combines TRBV6-5 with TRBJ2-2; D is undetermined. This CDR3 is 12 amino acids long. Germline V CDR1 and CDR2: MNHEY, SVGAGI. The V end was cut by 2 bases, the J end by 2 bases, with 0 bases between. The CDR3 sequence: CASSYNTGELFF. CDR3 sequence (DNA): TGTGCCAGCAGTTACAACACCGGGGAGCTGTTTTTT.

The chain links TRBV7-9 to TRBJ1-1; D gene unclear. Looked up from germline, CDR1 is SEHNR and CDR2 is FQNEAQ (reference sequence). V was pared by 3 bases and J by 6 bases, with 14 bases between. The CDR3 has 14 amino acids. The CDR3 DNA is TGTGCCAGCAGCTTTGAGGTAGATTCCGCTGAAGCTTTCTTT. This translates into CASSFEVDSAEAFF.

This clone was picked up one time. The CDR3 DNA reads TGTGCCTGGAGTGTACTAGGGGATGAGCAGTTCTTC. Encoded protein: CAWSVLGDEQFF. The V call is TRBV30, the J call TRBJ2-1; TRBD1 or TRBD2 may be the D gene (5 bases each). The CDR3 consists of 12 residues. The germline CDR1 and CDR2 sequences are GTSNPN and SVGIG (reference sequence). Trimming removed 0 bases from V and 8 bases from J, with 8 bases in between.